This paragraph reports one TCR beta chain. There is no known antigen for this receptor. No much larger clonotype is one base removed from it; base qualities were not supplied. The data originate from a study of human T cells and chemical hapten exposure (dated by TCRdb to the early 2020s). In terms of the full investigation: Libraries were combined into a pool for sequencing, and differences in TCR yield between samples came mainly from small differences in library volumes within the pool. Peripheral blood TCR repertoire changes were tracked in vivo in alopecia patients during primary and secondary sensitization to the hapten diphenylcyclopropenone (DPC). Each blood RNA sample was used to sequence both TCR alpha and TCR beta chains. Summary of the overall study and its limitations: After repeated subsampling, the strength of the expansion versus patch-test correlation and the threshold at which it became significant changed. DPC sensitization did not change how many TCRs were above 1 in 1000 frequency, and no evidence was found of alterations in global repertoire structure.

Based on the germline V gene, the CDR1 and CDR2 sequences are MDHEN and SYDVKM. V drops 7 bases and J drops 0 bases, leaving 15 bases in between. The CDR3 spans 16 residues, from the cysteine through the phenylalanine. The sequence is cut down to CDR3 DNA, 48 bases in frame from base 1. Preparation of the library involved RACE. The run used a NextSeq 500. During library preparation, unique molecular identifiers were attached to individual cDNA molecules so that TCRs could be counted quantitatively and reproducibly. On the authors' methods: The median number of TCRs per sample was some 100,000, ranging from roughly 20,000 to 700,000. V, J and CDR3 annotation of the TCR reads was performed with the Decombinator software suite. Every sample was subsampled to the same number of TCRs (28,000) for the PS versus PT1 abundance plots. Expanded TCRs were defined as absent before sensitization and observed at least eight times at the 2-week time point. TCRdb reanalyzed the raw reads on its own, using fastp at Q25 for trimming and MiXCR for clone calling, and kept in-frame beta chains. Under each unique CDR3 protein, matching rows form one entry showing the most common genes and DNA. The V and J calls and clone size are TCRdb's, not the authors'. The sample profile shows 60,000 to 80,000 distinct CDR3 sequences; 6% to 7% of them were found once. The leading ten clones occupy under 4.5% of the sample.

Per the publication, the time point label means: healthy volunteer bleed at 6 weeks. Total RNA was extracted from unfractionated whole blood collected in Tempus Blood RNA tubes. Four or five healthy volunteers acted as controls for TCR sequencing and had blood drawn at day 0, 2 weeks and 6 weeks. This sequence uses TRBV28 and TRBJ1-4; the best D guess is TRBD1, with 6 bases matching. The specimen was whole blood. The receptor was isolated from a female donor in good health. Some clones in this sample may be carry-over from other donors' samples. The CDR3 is CASNPPGESTNEKLFF. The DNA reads TGTGCCAGCAATCCTCCAGGGGAATCAACTAATGAAAAACTGTTTTTT.